This is a list of T cell receptor beta chains from one sample in a study of HIV-infected patients and healthy controls. TCRdb re-called the 5' RACE reads through MiXCR, storing one row per CDR3 protein. The table has about 7,900 distinct CDR3 sequences, approximately 8.7% seen once. The material sequenced was blood, taken during antiretroviral therapy. All receptors come from an adult with HIV infection. The CDR3 runs from the conserved cysteine through the conserved F or W. Fields, in order: J gene, D gene, V gene, clone size, CDR3 DNA, CDR3 protein. D genes are given only for firm matches. Only part of the rows carry a size: once, few, many, or a class if the clone is expanded.

TRBJ2-7,NA,TRBV6-1,medium-sized,TGTGCCAGCAGTGAACTCAACAGGGGAGGATACGAGCAGTACTTC,CASSELNRGGYEQYF
TRBJ2-1,NA,TRBV11-3,medium-sized,TGTGCCAGCAAGATGAGTTGGGGTCGGGAGCAGTTCTTC,CASKMSWGREQFF
TRBJ2-7,TRBD2,TRBV11-3,NA,TGTGCCAGCAGCTTAGGGACTAGCGGATCCTACGAGCAGTACTTC,CASSLGTSGSYEQYF
TRBJ1-1,NA,TRBV4-3,medium-sized,TGCGCCAGCAGCCCCGTTAGGAACACTGAAGCTTTCTTT,CASSPVRNTEAFF
TRBJ1-2,NA,TRBV11-2,few,TGTGCCAGCAGCTTAGGTCATGGCTACACCTTC,CASSLGHGYTF
TRBJ2-3,NA,TRBV7-2,medium-sized,TGTGCCAGCAGCTTAAATGAGCCTAGCGTTGGAGATACGCAGTATTTT,CASSLNEPSVGDTQYF
TRBJ2-3,TRBD2,TRBV10-3,medium-sized,TGTGCCATCAGTGAGAGTAGCGGGAAAAGCACAGATACGCAGTATTTT,CAISESSGKSTDTQYF
TRBJ2-7,TRBD1,TRBV6-2/TRBV6-3,many,TGTGCCAGCAGACGGGACAGCTCCTACGAGCAGTACTTC,CASRRDSSYEQYF
TRBJ1-3,NA,TRBV27,few,TGTGCCAGCAGTCCGCTGGTGGGCCACACCATATATTTT,CASSPLVGHTIYF
TRBJ2-5,NA,TRBV15,many,TGTGCCACCGCTGAGAGGGGCACAGAGACCCAGTACTTC,CATAERGTETQYF
TRBJ2-1,NA,TRBV29-1,NA,TGCAGCGTTTGGGCCCCCCTCGGGGACAATGAGCAGTTCTTC,CSVWAPLGDNEQFF
TRBJ1-1,NA,TRBV3-1,many,TGTGCCAGCAGCCAAGTCAAGGCGGTGAACACTGAAGCTTTCTTT,CASSQVKAVNTEAFF
TRBJ1-1,NA,TRBV6-2/TRBV6-3,few,TGTGCCAGCACTAAGAGGGTCTCGAACACTGAAGCTTTCTTT,CASTKRVSNTEAFF
TRBJ2-7,NA,TRBV6-6,medium-sized,TGTGCCAGCAGTTACAGTGGGTCCTCGAGGTTAGAGCAGTACTTC,CASSYSGSSRLEQYF
TRBJ2-7,TRBD1,TRBV5-1,medium-sized,TGCGCCAGCAGCTTCGGGACAGTTAACTACGAGCAGTACTTC,CASSFGTVNYEQYF
TRBJ2-7,TRBD2,TRBV6-1,medium-sized,TGTGCCAGCAGTGAAGCTTCGGGACTAGCGGGATCTGCCTACGAGCAGTACTTC,CASSEASGLAGSAYEQYF
TRBJ2-7,NA,TRBV20-1,medium-sized,TGCAGTGCTAGAGAACGGGGCCCCGGGGACTACGAGCAGTACTTC,CSARERGPGDYEQYF
TRBJ2-7,NA,TRBV6-2/TRBV6-3,NA,TGTGCCAGCAGTTTGCAGGGGCTCGAGCAGTACTTC,CASSLQGLEQYF
TRBJ2-7,TRBD1,TRBV28,many,TGTGCCAGCAGTCCACCGGGACAGACTTACGAGCAGTACTTC,CASSPPGQTYEQYF
TRBJ2-7,NA,TRBV5-4,NA,TGTGCCAGCAGCTTTCCCCTAGGCGAGCAGTACTTC,CASSFPLGEQYF
TRBJ2-5,TRBD1,TRBV14,few,TGTGCCAGCAGCCTTCTCCAGGGGGCCCGAGAGACCCAGTACTTC,CASSLLQGARETQYF
TRBJ2-1,NA,TRBV5-5,few,TGTGCCAGCGCCATAGGTCCGAGCTCCTACAATGAGCAGTTCTTC,CASAIGPSSYNEQFF
TRBJ1-1,TRBD1,TRBV28,NA,TGTGCCACACAGGGGCCCACTGAAGCTTTCTTT,CATQGPTEAFF
TRBJ2-5,TRBD2,TRBV19,medium-sized,TGTGCCAGTTCGTCGCGACTAGCGGGAGCGTTCCAAGAGACCCAGTACTTC,CASSSRLAGAFQETQYF
TRBJ2-3,NA,TRBV20-1,NA,TGCAGTGCTAGAGAAACTAGGTCTGGCACAGATACGCAGTATTTT,CSARETRSGTDTQYF
TRBJ2-7,NA,TRBV28,medium-sized,TGTGCCAGCAGTCAGCCCGGGACCAACTACGAGCAGTACTTC,CASSQPGTNYEQYF
TRBJ2-1,NA,TRBV7-8,many,TGTGCCAGCAGCTTATTTACAGGGTCGGGGAATGAGCAGTTCTTC,CASSLFTGSGNEQFF
TRBJ2-3,NA,TRBV20-1,many,TGCAGTGCTAGAGATAAGGGAGGTACGCAGTATTTT,CSARDKGGTQYF
TRBJ1-1,TRBD1,TRBV6-5,many,TGTGCCACGGGACAGGCGACCCCCTACACTGAAGCTTTCTTT,CATGQATPYTEAFF
TRBJ1-1,NA,TRBV15,few,TGTGCCACCAGCAGAGAGGGGAGGAACACTGAAGCTTTCTTT,CATSREGRNTEAFF
TRBJ1-1,NA,TRBV10-3,NA,TGTGCCATCACCGGTGGGGTGGCCACTGAAGCTTTCTTT,CAITGGVATEAFF
TRBJ2-5,NA,TRBV5-1,NA,TGCGCCAGCAGCGATCAAGAGACCCAGTACTTC,CASSDQETQYF
TRBJ2-7,NA,TRBV28,NA,TGTGCCAGCAGTGATAAAGGGACCTTCGGAGGGCAGTACTTC,CASSDKGTFGGQYF
TRBJ2-7,TRBD2,TRBV6-2/TRBV6-3,NA,TGTGCCAGCAGTTACACAGCGGGAGGGGGAGAGCAGTACTTC,CASSYTAGGGEQYF
TRBJ2-7,NA,TRBV29-1,many,TGCAGCGTCGAAGACCGCGGGGGAGGGGGCTACGAGCAGTACTTC,CSVEDRGGGGYEQYF
TRBJ1-3,NA,TRBV6-2/TRBV6-3,medium-sized,TGTGCCAGCCTACCGACGAGCTCTGGAAACACCATATATTTT,CASLPTSSGNTIYF
TRBJ1-1,NA,TRBV6-6,many,TGTGCCAGCAGTTACCAGGGTCCTACTGAAGCTTTCTTT,CASSYQGPTEAFF
TRBJ1-1,TRBD1,TRBV2,medium-sized,TGTGCCAGCAGTGAATGGGGACAGGGGGCCGCCGCTGTGATAGCTTTCTTT,CASSEWGQGAAAVIAFF
TRBJ2-5,NA,TRBV5-1,medium-sized,TGCGCCAGCAGCAGCCTCCAGGTCCAAGAGACCCAGTACTTC,CASSSLQVQETQYF